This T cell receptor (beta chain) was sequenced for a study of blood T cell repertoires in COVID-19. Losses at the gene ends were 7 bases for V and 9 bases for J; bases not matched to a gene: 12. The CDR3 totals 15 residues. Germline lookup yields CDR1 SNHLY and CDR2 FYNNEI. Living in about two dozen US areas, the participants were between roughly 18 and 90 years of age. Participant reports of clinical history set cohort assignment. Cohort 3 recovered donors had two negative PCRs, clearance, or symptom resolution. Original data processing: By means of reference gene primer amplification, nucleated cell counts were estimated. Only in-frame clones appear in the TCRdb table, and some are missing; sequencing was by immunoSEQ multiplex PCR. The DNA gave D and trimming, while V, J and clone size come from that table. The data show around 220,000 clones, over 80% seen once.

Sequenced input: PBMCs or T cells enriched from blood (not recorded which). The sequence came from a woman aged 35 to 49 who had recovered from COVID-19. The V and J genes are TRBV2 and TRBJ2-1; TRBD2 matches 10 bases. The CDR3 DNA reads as TGTGCCAGCACCGGGGAACTAGCGGGGCTGGGTGAGCAGTTCTTC. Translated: CASTGELAGLGEQFF.